These 18 T cell receptor beta chains originate from one sample sequenced in a study of early T cells in non-severe SARS-CoV-2 infection (dated by TCRdb to the early 2020s). Receptors were amplified or captured by 5' RACE. TCRdb lists the instrument as NextSeq 500. TCRdb handled the public reads itself, with Q25 trimming in fastp and clone calling in MiXCR, and kept productive beta chains. Rows matching on CDR3 protein sequence are summarized as one entry with the most common DNA and genes. The sample table shows 45,000 to 75,000 distinct CDR3 sequences, and around 9.3% are seen once. 15% to 20% of the sample is in the top ten clones. Material for sequencing was whole blood. The source of these receptors is an adult who was a healthcare worker with PCR-confirmed SARS-CoV-2 infection or an uninfected control (not recorded which).

This clonotype was detected ten times or more. The rearrangement links TRBV20-1 to TRBJ1-2; the D is unclear. Germline V gives CDR1 DFQATT, CDR2 SNEGSKA (reference sequence). CDR3 length: 14 amino acids. Between the trimmed V and J ends, which lost 6 bases and 6 bases, there was a span of 20 bases. As DNA, the CDR3 is TGCAGTGCCATCCGGGTCGGCACCATAGATGGCTACACCTTC. As protein: CSAIRVGTIDGYTF.

A few counts support this clonotype. This chain links TRBV6-6 with TRBJ2-7; D is perhaps TRBD2 (6 bases). The length of the CDR3 is 17 residues. Germline V lookup: CDR1 MNHNY, CDR2 SVGAGI (reference sequence). The V gene lost 4 bases and the J gene lost 2 bases, with 21 bases spanning the gap. CDR3 protein: CASSSLGGSHLPYEQYF. The CDR3 nucleotides read TGTGCCAGCAGTTCCCTCGGGGGTAGCCACCTACCCTACGAGCAGTACTTC.

This clonotype has only a few counts. The J gene is TRBJ2-5, the V gene TRBV12-3 or TRBV12-4; 7 positions match TRBD2. This CDR3 comprises 14 residues. The V gene end was trimmed by 4 bases and the J gene end by 5 bases; junction bases not matched to a gene: 7. The CDR3 sequence is CASSSWGGIETQYF. CDR3 DNA sequence: TGTGCCAGCAGTTCCTGGGGGGGGATCGAGACCCAGTACTTC.

This clonotype was detected many times. The genes are TRBV19 and TRBJ1-1, with D possibly being TRBD1 (5 bases). Germline assignment: CDR1 LNHDA and CDR2 SQIVND (reference sequence). This CDR3 contains 15 residues. The V end lost 2 bases, the J end lost 1 base, and 11 bases lay between the germline ends. In nucleotides, the CDR3 is TGTGCCAGTAGTATATTGCGACAGACGAACACTGAAGCTTTCTTT. Translation gives CASSILRQTNTEAFF. The whole variable domain, remainder taken from reference TRBV19 and TRBJ1-1, is DGGITQSPKYLFRKEGQNVTLSCEQNLNHDAMYWYRQDPGQGLRLIYYSQIVNDFQKGDIAEGYSVSREKKESFPLTVTSAQKNPTAFYLCASSILRQTNTEAFFGQGTRLTVV.

The CDR3 loop is CASSSRKGGTDTQYF. CDR3 coding DNA: TGTGCCAGCAGCTCCCGCAAAGGTGGTACAGATACGCAGTATTTT. The chain combines TRBV7-3 with TRBJ2-3; unclear D gene. Trimming left V 4 bases short and J 3 bases short, with 14 bases between. The CDR3 has 15 residues. The germline V gene has CDR1 SGHTA and CDR2 FQGTGA.

This clonotype occurred a few times. The chain carries TRBV6-2 or TRBV6-3 and TRBJ1-2; TRBD1 might be the D (6 bases). This CDR3 is 12 amino acids long. Looked up from germline, CDR1 is MNHEY and CDR2 is SVGEGT. Trimming pared 7 bases from V and 5 bases from J, leaving 11 bases between. In DNA, the CDR3 is TGTGCCAGCACCGAGACAGGATATGGCTACACCTTC. This gives the protein CASTETGYGYTF.

This clonotype occurred many times. V is TRBV7-2 and J is TRBJ2-7, with no clear D. There are 13 residues in the CDR3. In germline, CDR1 is SGHTA, CDR2 FQGNSA. V was pared by 4 bases and J by 2 bases, with 9 bases between. CDR3 in DNA: TGTGCCAGCAGCTCGGACGGAGCCTACGAGCAGTACTTC. This sequence encodes CASSSDGAYEQYF.

Many counts were recorded for this clonotype. The chain's CDR3 is CASSPARYNSPLHF. Here the CDR3 DNA reads TGTGCCAGCAGCCCCGCAAGATATAATTCACCCCTCCACTTT. This chain uses TRBV7-6 with TRBJ1-6; no clear D gene. The CDR3 length is 14 residues. V lost 5 bases and J 4 bases, leaving 9 bases between the germline ends. Looked up from germline, CDR1 is SGHVS and CDR2 is FNYEAQ.

The rearrangement uses TRBV2 and TRBJ1-1; 8 positions agree with TRBD1. The length of the CDR3 is 13 residues. Trimming cost V 0 bases and J 13 bases; bases outside gene matches: 7. Per the germline V gene, CDR1 is SNHLY and CDR2 is FYNNEI. The CDR3 sequence is CASSEARTGLVFF. The CDR3 DNA reads as TGTGCCAGCAGTGAAGCGCGGACAGGGTTGGTTTTCTTT.

The table lists this clonotype with a few counts. The chain is built from TRBV7-3 and TRBJ2-1, with TRBD2 matching over 7 bases. There are 15 residues in the CDR3. With V trimmed by 5 bases and J by 6 bases, 10 bases remained unmatched. In germline, CDR1 is SGHTA, CDR2 FQGTGA. CDR3 loop: CASSPGAGRTNEQFF. The CDR3 DNA reads as TGTGCCAGCAGCCCCGGAGCGGGACGAACCAATGAGCAGTTCTTC.

This clonotype was recorded many times. As DNA, the CDR3 is TGTGCCAGCAGCCACGAAGGCAATGAGCAGTTCTTC. Translated: CASSHEGNEQFF. The genes are TRBV13 and TRBJ2-1; D call uncertain. Per the germline V gene, CDR1 is PRHDT and CDR2 is FYEKMQ (reference sequence). Trimming stripped 5 bases from V and 6 bases from J, with 8 bases between. This CDR3 is 12 amino acids long.

This clonotype was seen a handful of times. CDR3 sequence reads: CASSLRDRGRIEQYF. CDR3 coding DNA: TGTGCCAGCAGCTTAAGGGACAGGGGGCGAATCGAGCAGTACTTC. The chain uses TRBV7-2 and TRBJ2-7; 12 positions agree with TRBD1. V was pared by 2 bases and J by 6 bases, with 5 bases of the junction left unmatched. The V gene's germline CDR1 is SGHTA and CDR2 FQGNSA. CDR3 length: 15 amino acids.

The chain is built from TRBV7-9 and TRBJ1-3; D may be TRBD1 (5 bases). V was clipped by 4 bases and J by 0 bases, with 10 bases between them. This CDR3 has 15 residues. Germline values: CDR1 SEHNR, CDR2 FQNEAQ (reference sequence). CDR3: CASSWDVFSGNTIYF. In nucleotides, the CDR3 is TGTGCCAGCAGCTGGGACGTTTTCTCTGGAAACACCATATATTTT.

Points on this clonotype: This clone may be a read error of a much larger clone one base away. This rearrangement joins TRBV28 to TRBJ2-2, with 8 bases identical to TRBD1. With 6 bases clipped from V and 1 base from J, the junction kept 7 bases outside the gene matches. The germline gives CDR1 MDHEN, CDR2 SYDVKM. The CDR3 has 16 residues. CDR3 nucleotide sequence: TGTGCCAGCAGAGCCTGGACAGGGTTGAACACCGGGGAGCTGTTTTTT. It encodes CASRAWTGLNTGELFF. Combining the CDR3 with reference TRBV28 and TRBJ2-2 gives the whole variable domain DVKVTQSSRYLVKRTGEKVFLECVQDMDHENMFWYRQDPGLGLRLIYFSYDVKMKEKGDIPEGYSVSREKKERFSLILESASTNQTSMYLCASRAWTGLNTGELFFGEGSRLTVL.

This rearrangement joins TRBV19 to TRBJ2-7, with TRBD2 matching over 7 bases. The CDR3 loop spans 15 amino acids. The ends lost 6 bases at V and 2 bases at J; junction bases unmatched: 10. Germline CDR1 LNHDA, CDR2 SQIVND (reference sequence). CDR3 sequence reads: CASSDKTSLAYEQYF. DNA for the CDR3: TGTGCCAGTAGCGATAAGACTAGCCTCGCCTACGAGCAGTACTTC.

This clonotype was found once. A read error is possible here, since a much larger clone lies one base away. The chain is built from TRBV7-8 and TRBJ2-4; TRBD2 agrees at 14 bases. CDR3 size: 17 residues. V shed 5 bases and J 3 bases; nucleotides not matched to a gene: 6. Germline-derived CDR1 and CDR2 are SGHVS and FQNEAQ. DNA of the CDR3: TGTGCCAGCAGCCCCGGGACTAGCGGGAGCCTCAAAAACATTCAGTACTTC. Translated: CASSPGTSGSLKNIQYF.

This clonotype was recorded many times. The DNA of the CDR3 is TGTGCCAGCTCACCACCGTCCGGGACAGGGGGCATGAACACTGAAGCTTTCTTT. Protein: CASSPPSGTGGMNTEAFF. This sequence joins TRBV18 and TRBJ1-1, with 12 bases that match TRBD1. V was clipped by 0 bases and J by 0 bases; unmatched bases: 5. This CDR3 comprises 18 residues. Germline assignment: CDR1 KGHSH and CDR2 LQKENI.

This clonotype appeared many times. This chain connects TRBV29-1 to TRBJ1-2, with TRBD1 matching 8 bases. With V trimmed by 7 bases and J by 0 bases, 4 bases remained unmatched. This CDR3 is 13 amino acids long. Germline V gene data show CDR1 as SQVTM and CDR2 as ANQGSEA. Here the CDR3 reads CSARQGTNYGYTF. For the CDR3, the DNA is TGCAGCGCTAGACAGGGGACTAACTATGGCTACACCTTC.